These 13 T cell receptor beta chains originate from one sample sequenced in a study of blood T cell repertoires in COVID-19 (dated by TCRdb to 2018 to 2021). Libraries were prepared through the immunoSEQ multiplex PCR assay. Imported from immuneACCESS, the table was reduced by TCRdb to in-frame sequences with V and J called. These copies leave out some clones; in studies compared against another copy, an unresolved V gene accounts for under half, and the cause of the remainder is not known. Counted in this sample were about 15,000 clones; about 87% of them appeared once. The top ten constitute 25% to 40% of the sample. Sequenced: peripheral blood. All receptors derive from a human donor in a cohort sampled during active COVID-19.

This clone has only a few counts. Within the sample, other DNA sequences also encode this same CDR3. CDR3 sequence (DNA): TGTGCCAGCAGCCAAGATAGGGGTCAGCCCCAGCATTTT. Residues: CASSQDRGQPQHF. The V gene is TRBV3-1 (or the pseudogene TRBV3-2), the J gene TRBJ1-5; D possibly corresponds to TRBD1 (5 bases). The ends were cut back, 0 bases at V and 6 bases at J, with 6 bases in the middle. Germline-derived CDR1 and CDR2 are LGHDT and YNNKEL (reference sequence). CDR3 length equals 13 residues.

This chain joins TRBV7-2 and TRBJ2-2; 10 nucleotides match TRBD2. Trimming removed 4 bases from V and 4 bases from J; junction bases left unmatched: 9. Germline V gene sequence: CDR1 SGHTA, CDR2 FQGNSA. There are 17 residues in the CDR3. The DNA for the CDR3 is TGTGCCAGCAGCTCCCCCAAGCGGGAGGGCCGCACCGGGGAGCTGTTTTTT. Its protein is CASSSPKREGRTGELFF.

The chain carries TRBV7-3 and TRBJ1-1; TRBD1 aligns across 7 bases. The V and J ends lost 8 bases and 3 bases, in that order; junction bases with no gene match: 6. Germline CDR1 and CDR2: SGHTA and FQGTGA. The CDR3 contains 13 residues. The CDR3 spells CASLTGPDTEAFF. CDR3 bases: TGTGCCAGCCTGACAGGGCCGGACACTGAAGCTTTCTTT.

The genes are TRBV2 and TRBJ2-2; TRBD2 matches 14 bases. CDR1 is SNHLY, CDR2 FYNNEI, per germline. The V gene end was trimmed by 5 bases and the J gene end by 4 bases; junction bases not matched to a gene: 12. CDR3 length: 19 residues. The CDR3 nucleotides read TGTGCCAGCAGTACAGGGGCCGGGACTAGCGGGGGACGCACCGGGGAGCTGTTTTTT. Amino acid sequence: CASSTGAGTSGGRTGELFF.

V usage is TRBV13 and J usage is TRBJ2-1, with 8 bases lining up with TRBD1. Germline lookup yields CDR1 PRHDT and CDR2 FYEKMQ (reference sequence). J gave up 4 bases and V 4 bases, and 9 bases lay outside the gene matches. The CDR3 is 16 amino acids. The CDR3, as DNA: TGTGCCAGCAGCTCCCAGGACAGGGACCCTTACAATGAGCAGTTCTTC. As protein: CASSSQDRDPYNEQFF.

The genes are TRBV2 and TRBJ2-7, with 7 bases lining up with TRBD2. After removal of 9 bases from V and 0 bases from J, the junction contained 5 bases not matched to a gene. The CDR3 has 13 amino acids. CDR1 is SNHLY, CDR2 FYNNEI, per germline. The CDR3 spells CARSGTSSYEQYF. The CDR3 nucleotides read TGTGCCAGGAGCGGGACGAGCTCCTACGAGCAGTACTTC.

V gene TRBV27 combines with J gene TRBJ2-7; a weak D match, TRBD1 (5 bases). V lost 4 bases and J 0 bases, leaving 7 bases between the germline ends. This CDR3 is built from 13 residues. CDR1 MNHEY and CDR2 SMNVEV come from the germline V gene (reference sequence). The CDR3 DNA reads as TGTGCCAGCAGTTGGGGCGGCTCCTACGAGCAGTACTTC. Its protein is CASSWGGSYEQYF.

The V call is TRBV28, the J call TRBJ1-6; unclear D gene. Germline V lookup: CDR1 MDHEN, CDR2 SYDVKM. V was shortened by 10 bases and J by 6 bases, with 13 bases between the two germline ends. There are 13 residues in the CDR3. The CDR3 DNA sequence: TGTGCCACCGGGGAGCCGAGTAATTCACCCCTCCACTTT. Encoded protein: CATGEPSNSPLHF. The full variable domain, in which reference TRBV28 and TRBJ1-6 provide the parts outside the CDR3, is DVKVTQSSRYLVKRTGEKVFLECVQDMDHENMFWYRQDPGLGLRLIYFSYDVKMKEKGDIPEGYSVSREKKERFSLILESASTNQTSMYLCATGEPSNSPLHFGNGTRLTVT.

This chain links TRBV5-1 with TRBJ2-3, with D hard to call. V was shortened by 5 bases and J by 2 bases, with 3 bases between the two germline ends. This CDR3 has 11 amino acids. Germline CDR1 reads SGHRS; CDR2 reads YFSETQ. The DNA for the CDR3 is TGCGCCAGCAGGGCCACAGATACGCAGTATTTT. Protein product: CASRATDTQYF.

The rearrangement joins TRBV6-6 to TRBJ2-7; weak D call: TRBD2 (6 bases). Germline V lookup: CDR1 MNHNY, CDR2 SVGAGI (reference sequence). V was cut by 0 bases and J by 3 bases, with 12 bases left in between. The CDR3 length is 15 residues. Written as DNA, the CDR3 is TGTGCCAGCAGTTACTCGTCGGACGGGGGCTACGAGCAGTACTTC. Protein product: CASSYSSDGGYEQYF.

This sequence joins TRBV2 and TRBJ1-2, with D possibly TRBD1 on 6 matching bases. V gave up 2 bases and J gave up 7 bases, with 11 bases separating them. CDR3 length: 13 amino acids. Germline V gene data show CDR1 as SNHLY and CDR2 as FYNNEI. The CDR3 region is CASSERGFGGYTF. In nucleotides, the CDR3 is TGTGCCAGCAGTGAAAGGGGGTTCGGTGGCTACACCTTC.

The rearrangement joins TRBV7-9 to TRBJ2-1; 8 nucleotides align to TRBD2. This CDR3 has 15 residues. V was pared by 0 bases and J by 6 bases, with 4 bases of the junction left unmatched. Germline lookup yields CDR1 SEHNR and CDR2 FQNEAQ (reference sequence). The chain's CDR3 is CASSLAGLVANEQFF. CDR3 DNA: TGTGCCAGCAGCTTAGCGGGACTAGTGGCCAATGAGCAGTTCTTC.

The gene calls are TRBV18 and TRBJ2-7; D unclear. The CDR3 loop spans 13 amino acids. Germline CDR1 KGHSH, CDR2 LQKENI. V was clipped by 3 bases and J by 3 bases, with 9 bases between them. Here the CDR3 reads CASSPAADYEQYF. For the CDR3, the DNA is TGTGCCAGCTCACCGGCCGCGGACTACGAGCAGTACTTC.